This entry concerns a single T cell receptor beta chain. Sequenced by immunoSEQ multiplex PCR; TCRdb stores in-frame clones only, minus some. The sample contains some 95,000 clones, about nine tenths of which appear only once. In germline, CDR1 is SEHNR, CDR2 FQNEAQ (reference sequence). The V gene lost 6 bases and the J gene lost 0 bases, with 15 bases spanning the gap. The CDR3 totals 17 residues. This sample stems from a study of control samples from healthy donors and cancer patients. The specimen was blood. The rearrangement links TRBV7-9 to TRBJ2-6; perhaps TRBD1 as D (5 bases). The sequence came from a human donor in good health. The donor label of this sample is uncertain. CDR3 region: CASSETGSNSGANVLTF. The CDR3 DNA is TGTGCCAGCAGTGAAACAGGTTCCAACTCTGGGGCCAACGTCCTGACTTTC. Combining the CDR3 with reference TRBV7-9 and TRBJ2-6 gives the whole variable domain DTGVSQNPRHKITKRGQNVTFRCDPISEHNRLYWYRQTLGQGPEFLTYFQNEAQLEKSRLLSDRFSAERPKGSFSTLEIQRTEQGDSAMYLCASSETGSNSGANVLTFGAGSRLTVL.